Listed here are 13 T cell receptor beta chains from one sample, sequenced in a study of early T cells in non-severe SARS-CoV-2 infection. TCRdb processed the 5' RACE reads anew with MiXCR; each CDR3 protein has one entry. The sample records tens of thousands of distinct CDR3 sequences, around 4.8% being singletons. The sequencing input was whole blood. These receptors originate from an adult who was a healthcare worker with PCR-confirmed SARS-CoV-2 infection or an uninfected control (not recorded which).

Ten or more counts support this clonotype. CDR3 coding DNA: TGTGCCAGCAGCCCGATGTATGGAAGTGAGACCCAGTACTTC. Translating it yields CASSPMYGSETQYF. The genes are TRBV7-2 and TRBJ2-5; D unresolved. V was shortened by 5 bases and J by 5 bases, with 15 bases between the two germline ends. The CDR3 totals 14 residues. Germline CDR1 SGHTA, CDR2 FQGNSA.

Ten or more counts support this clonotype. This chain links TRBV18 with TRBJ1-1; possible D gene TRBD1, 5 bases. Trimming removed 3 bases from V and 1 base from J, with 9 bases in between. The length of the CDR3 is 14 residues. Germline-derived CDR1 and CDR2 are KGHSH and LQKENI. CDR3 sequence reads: CASSPREGNTEAFF. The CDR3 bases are TGTGCCAGCTCACCCAGGGAAGGGAACACTGAAGCTTTCTTT.

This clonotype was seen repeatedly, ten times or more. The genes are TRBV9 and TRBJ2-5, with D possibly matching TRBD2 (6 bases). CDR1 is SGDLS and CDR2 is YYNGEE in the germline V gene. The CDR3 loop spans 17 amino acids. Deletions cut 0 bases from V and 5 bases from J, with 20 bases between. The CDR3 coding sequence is TGTGCCAGCAGCGTAGGCGGTCGTTGGGGCGGGGTCGAGACCCAGTACTTC. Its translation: CASSVGGRWGGVETQYF.

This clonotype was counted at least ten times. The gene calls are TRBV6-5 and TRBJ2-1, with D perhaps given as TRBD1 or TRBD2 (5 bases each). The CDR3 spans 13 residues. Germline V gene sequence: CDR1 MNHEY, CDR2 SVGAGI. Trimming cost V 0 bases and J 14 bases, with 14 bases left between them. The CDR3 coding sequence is TGTGCCAGCAGTTACTCGTCCTCGGGGCCGGAGTTCTTC. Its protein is CASSYSSSGPEFF.

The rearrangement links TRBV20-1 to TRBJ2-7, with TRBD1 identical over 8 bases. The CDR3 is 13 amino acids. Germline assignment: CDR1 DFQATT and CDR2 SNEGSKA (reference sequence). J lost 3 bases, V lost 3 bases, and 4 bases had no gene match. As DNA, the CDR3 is TGCAGTGCTAGGAGGACAGGGCTCTACGAGCAGTACTTC. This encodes CSARRTGLYEQYF.

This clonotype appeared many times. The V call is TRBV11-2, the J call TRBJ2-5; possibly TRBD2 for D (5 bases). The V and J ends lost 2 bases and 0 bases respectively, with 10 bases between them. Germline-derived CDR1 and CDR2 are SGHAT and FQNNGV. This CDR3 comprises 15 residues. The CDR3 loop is CASSLLSRDQETQYF. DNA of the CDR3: TGTGCCAGCAGCTTACTCTCGCGGGACCAAGAGACCCAGTACTTC.

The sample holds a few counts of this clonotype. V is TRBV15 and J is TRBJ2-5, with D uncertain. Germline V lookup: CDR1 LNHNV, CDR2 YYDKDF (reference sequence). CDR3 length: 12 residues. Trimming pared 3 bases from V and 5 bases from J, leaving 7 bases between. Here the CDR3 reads CATSRGFETQYF. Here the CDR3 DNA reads TGTGCCACCAGCAGGGGCTTCGAGACCCAGTACTTC. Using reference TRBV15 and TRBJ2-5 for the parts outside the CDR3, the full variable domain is DAMVIQNPRYQVTQFGKPVTLSCSQTLNHNVMYWYQQKSSQAPKLLFHYYDKDFNNEADTPDNFQSRRPNTSFCFLDIRSPGLGDTAMYLCATSRGFETQYFGPGTRLLVL.

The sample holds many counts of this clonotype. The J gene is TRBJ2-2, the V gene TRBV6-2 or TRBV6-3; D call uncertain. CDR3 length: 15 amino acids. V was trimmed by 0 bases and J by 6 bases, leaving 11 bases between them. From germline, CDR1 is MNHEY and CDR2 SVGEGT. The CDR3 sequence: CASSYSLQGAGELFF. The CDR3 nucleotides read TGTGCCAGCAGTTACTCCCTTCAAGGCGCCGGGGAGCTGTTTTTT.

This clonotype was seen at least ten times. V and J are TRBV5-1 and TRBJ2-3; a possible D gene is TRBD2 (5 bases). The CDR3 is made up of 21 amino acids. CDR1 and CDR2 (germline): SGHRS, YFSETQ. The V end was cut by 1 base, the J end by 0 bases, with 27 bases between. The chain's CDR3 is CASSLKGVLSATRTSTDTQYF. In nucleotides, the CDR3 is TGCGCCAGCAGCTTGAAGGGTGTTCTTTCGGCTACCCGGACTAGCACAGATACGCAGTATTTT.

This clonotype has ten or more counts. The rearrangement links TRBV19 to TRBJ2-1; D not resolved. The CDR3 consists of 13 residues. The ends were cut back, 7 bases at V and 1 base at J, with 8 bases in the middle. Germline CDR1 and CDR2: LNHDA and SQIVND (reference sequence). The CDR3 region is CASTSTSYNEQFF. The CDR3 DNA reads TGTGCCAGTACCTCCACGTCCTACAATGAGCAGTTCTTC.

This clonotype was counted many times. The CDR3 DNA sequence: TGTGCCAGCAGCTTAAATTTAGGCACCCAAGAGACCCAGTACTTC. It codes for CASSLNLGTQETQYF. V gene TRBV7-9 combines with J gene TRBJ2-5; D is undetermined. Germline CDR1 reads SEHNR; CDR2 reads FQNEAQ (reference sequence). The CDR3 consists of 15 residues. Trimming cost V 2 bases and J 1 base, with 11 bases left between them.

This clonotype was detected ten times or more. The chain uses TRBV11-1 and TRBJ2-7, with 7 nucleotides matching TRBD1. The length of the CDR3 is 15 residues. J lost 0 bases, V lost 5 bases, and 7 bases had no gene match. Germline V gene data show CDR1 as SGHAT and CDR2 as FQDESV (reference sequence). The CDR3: CASSLTGTVSYEQYF. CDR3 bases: TGTGCCAGCAGCCTAACCGGGACAGTCTCCTACGAGCAGTACTTC.

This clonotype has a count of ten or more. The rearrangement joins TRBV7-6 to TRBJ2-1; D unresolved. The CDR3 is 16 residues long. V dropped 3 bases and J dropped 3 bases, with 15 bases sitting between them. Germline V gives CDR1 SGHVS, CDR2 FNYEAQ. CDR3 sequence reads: CASSFQRRAGYNEQFF. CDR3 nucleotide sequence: TGTGCCAGCAGCTTTCAGCGTCGGGCCGGCTACAATGAGCAGTTCTTC.